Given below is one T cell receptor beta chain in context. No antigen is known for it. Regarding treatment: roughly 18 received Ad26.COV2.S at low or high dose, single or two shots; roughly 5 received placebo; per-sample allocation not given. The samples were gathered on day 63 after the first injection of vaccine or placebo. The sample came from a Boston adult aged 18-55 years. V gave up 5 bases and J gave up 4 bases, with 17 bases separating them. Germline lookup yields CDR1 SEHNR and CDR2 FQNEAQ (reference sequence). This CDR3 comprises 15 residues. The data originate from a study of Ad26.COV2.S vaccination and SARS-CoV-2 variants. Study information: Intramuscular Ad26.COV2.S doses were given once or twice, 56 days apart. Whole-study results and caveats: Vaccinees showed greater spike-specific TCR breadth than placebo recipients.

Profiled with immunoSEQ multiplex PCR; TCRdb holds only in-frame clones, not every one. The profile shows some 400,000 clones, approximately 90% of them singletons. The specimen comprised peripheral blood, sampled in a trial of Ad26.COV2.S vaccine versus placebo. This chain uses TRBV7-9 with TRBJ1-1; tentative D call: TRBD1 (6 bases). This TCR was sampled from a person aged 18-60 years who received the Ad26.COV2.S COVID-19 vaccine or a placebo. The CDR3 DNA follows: TGTGCCAGCAGCCACGGGGCAGGGGCGGGCACTGAAGCTTTCTTT. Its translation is CASSHGAGAGTEAFF.